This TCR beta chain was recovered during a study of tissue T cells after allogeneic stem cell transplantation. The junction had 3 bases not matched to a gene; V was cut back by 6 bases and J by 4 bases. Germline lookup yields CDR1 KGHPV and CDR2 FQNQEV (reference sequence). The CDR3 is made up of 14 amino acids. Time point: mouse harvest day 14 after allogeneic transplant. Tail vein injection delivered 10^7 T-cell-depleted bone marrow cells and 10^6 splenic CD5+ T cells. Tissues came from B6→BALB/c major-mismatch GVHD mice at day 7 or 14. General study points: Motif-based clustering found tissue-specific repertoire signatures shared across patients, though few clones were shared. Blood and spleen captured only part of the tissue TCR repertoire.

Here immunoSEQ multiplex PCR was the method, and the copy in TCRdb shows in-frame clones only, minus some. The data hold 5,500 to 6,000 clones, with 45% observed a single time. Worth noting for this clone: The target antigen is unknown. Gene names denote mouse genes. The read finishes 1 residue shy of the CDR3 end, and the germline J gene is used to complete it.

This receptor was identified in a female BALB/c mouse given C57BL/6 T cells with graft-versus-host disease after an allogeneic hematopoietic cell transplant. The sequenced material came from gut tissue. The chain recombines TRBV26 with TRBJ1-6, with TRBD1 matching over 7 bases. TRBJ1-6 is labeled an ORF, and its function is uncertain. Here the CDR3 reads CASSPGQYNSPLYF. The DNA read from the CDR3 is TGTGCCAGCAGCCCGGGACAGTATAATTCGCCCCTCTAC.